This T cell receptor (beta chain) was sequenced during a study of blood T cell repertoires in COVID-19 (dated by TCRdb to 2019 to 2021). About the study as a whole: Samples covering the acute and convalescent phases of COVID-19 were provided by collaborators in the United States, Italy and Spain. The prospective study material was composed of cDNA or gDNA derived from T cells, B-cell-depleted T cells, or PBMCs. Deeply sampled blood TCRbeta repertoires from subjects exposed to, actively infected with, or recovered from COVID-19 were included in the dataset. The repertoires were released in a freely available public database meant as a resource for research on the immune response to SARS-CoV-2. Samples were obtained from the ongoing ImmuneRACE study (first 160 participants) and from some 1,200 subjects provided by 6 global collaborators. The sample metadata nearly always contained a de-identified subject ID, COVID-19 status, age in years and sex. Where available, HLA class I and class II types were obtained from metadata supplied by the sample provider rather than from assay-based typing. The investigation overall reported the following: Clinical and demographic metadata were provided uncurated, with the amount varying by source and participant.

At one collaborating source in Seattle, patients were enrolled during active infection and were followed longitudinally through the course of disease. Whole blood was collected in K2EDTA tubes by collaborating institutions according to the institutions' own protocols. For TCRbeta analysis, collaborators shipped samples as frozen whole blood, isolated PBMCs, or DNA extracted from either of those sample types. TCRbeta CDR3 regions were amplified from genomic DNA using the immunoSEQ Assay, a bias-controlled multiplex PCR. Turning to the authors' computational methods: The number of nucleated cells in each sample was estimated by amplification of reference gene primers within the assay. To quantify the absolute abundance of each unique TCRbeta CDR3 rearrangement, sequence reads were collapsed and filtered. For each sample, productive Simpson clonality was calculated as the square root of Simpson's diversity index across productive rearrangements. TCRdb retrieved this table from immuneACCESS and kept in-frame rearrangements only. Not all clones are present; in checked studies, unresolved V genes account for under half, and no reason is known for the remainder. That table furnishes V, J and clone size, whereas the DNA furnished D and trimming. The sample yields approximately 280,000 clones; roughly 84% were counted once. Around 1.6% of the sample goes to the ten largest clones.

Measured from the cysteine to the phenylalanine, the CDR3 is 14 residues long. Only the CDR3 part of the read is kept: 42 bases, read in frame from the first base. The germline V gene encodes CDR1 MNHEY and CDR2 SVGEGT. The V end loses 2 bases and the J end loses 9 bases, and a stretch of 14 bases separates them. As concerns this clone: This clone's antigen is unknown. Base qualities are missing; no much larger clone stands one base away.

This clonotype was obtained from a human donor with COVID-19, enrolled during active disease. The donor label of this sample is uncertain. The chain joins TRBV6-2 or TRBV6-3 to TRBJ2-1; the D gene is possibly TRBD1, with 5 bases matching. Sequences were obtained from peripheral blood. The DNA is TGTGCCAGCAGTTACACCCAGACAGTAAGTGAGCAGTTCTTC. Its protein is CASSYTQTVSEQFF.